A single sample is the source of the 21 T cell receptor beta chains below, sequenced in a study of human T cells and chemical hapten exposure. Time point defined: patch test 3, about 24 weeks after DPC sensitization. Indicated treatment: therapeutic diphenylcyclopropenone sensitization with weekly scalp DPC. TCRdb reprocessed the RACE reads with MiXCR, giving one entry per CDR3 protein. Of just under 65,000 distinct CDR3 sequences listed, more than 9.5% are singletons. This sample comprised whole blood, obtained in connection with sensitization to the hapten diphenylcyclopropenone (DPC). These TCRs come from a woman aged 30 to 39 with alopecia areata. Some clones in this sample may be carry-over from other donors' samples.

In this sample, this clonotype turned up a few times. The genes are TRBV12-3 or TRBV12-4 and TRBJ2-5, with a tentative D call TRBD2 (6 bases). V gave up 8 bases and J gave up 0 bases, with 7 bases separating them. The CDR3 covers 12 residues. The CDR3 protein is CASGGDQETQYF. The CDR3 DNA reads TGTGCCAGCGGCGGGGACCAAGAGACCCAGTACTTC.

This clonotype turned up a few times. The DNA for the CDR3 is TGTGCCAGCAAAGGGGGCCCAAACGCCGGGGAGCTGTTTTTT. Residues: CASKGGPNAGELFF. This sequence joins TRBV7-9 and TRBJ2-2, with 7 positions matching TRBD1. Germline CDR1 SEHNR, CDR2 FQNEAQ (reference sequence). The CDR3 runs 14 residues. V lost 7 bases and J lost 6; bases outside the gene matches: 8.

This clonotype was found many times. The chain is built from TRBV29-1 and TRBJ1-2; the D gene is possibly TRBD1 (5 bases). V lost 3 bases and J 4 bases, leaving 15 bases between the germline ends. The CDR3 extends over 14 amino acids. Germline V gene data show CDR1 as SQVTM and CDR2 as ANQGSEA. In DNA form, the CDR3 reads TGCAGCGTTGATCAGACAGCCTCAGGCTATGGCTACACCTTC. It encodes CSVDQTASGYGYTF.

This clonotype was seen at least ten times. The rearrangement uses TRBV18 and TRBJ2-3, with 10 bases lining up with TRBD2. The CDR3 is 17 amino acids. V was pared by 3 bases and J by 8 bases, with 14 bases of the junction left unmatched. In germline, CDR1 is KGHSH, CDR2 LQKENI. DNA for the CDR3: TGTGCCAGCTCACCGGCGACCGGGACTAGCGTTCTAGCTACGCAGTATTTT. It codes for CASSPATGTSVLATQYF.

Ten or more counts support this clonotype. The CDR3, as DNA: TGTGCCAGCAGCTTAGGCCGGAAGCCAGGGGGTGGGGATGAGCAGTTCTTC. This translates into CASSLGRKPGGGDEQFF. The chain combines TRBV13 with TRBJ2-1; the match to TRBD1 covers 7 bases. The germline V gene has CDR1 PRHDT and CDR2 FYEKMQ (reference sequence). The junction had 13 bases not matched to a gene; V was cut back by 0 bases and J by 8 bases. CDR3 length: 17 amino acids.

This clonotype was seen only a few times. The chain carries TRBV30 and TRBJ2-3, with 8 bases lining up with TRBD2. CDR3 length equals 15 residues. V shed 3 bases and J 0 bases; nucleotides not matched to a gene: 5. Germline CDR1 reads GTSNPN; CDR2 reads SVGIG (reference sequence). The CDR3 spells CAWSGGLVSTDTQYF. The CDR3 DNA follows: TGTGCCTGGAGCGGGGGACTAGTTAGCACAGATACGCAGTATTTT.

This clonotype was found a few times. This rearrangement joins TRBV29-1 to TRBJ1-1; a weak D match, TRBD1 (6 bases). The V gene lost 3 bases and the J gene lost 4 bases, with 15 bases spanning the gap. Germline CDR1 is SQVTM and CDR2 is ANQGSEA. The CDR3 has 14 residues. In DNA, the CDR3 is TGCAGCGTTGAGGGCACAGGGAGTGTCACTGAAGCTTTCTTT. This codes for CSVEGTGSVTEAFF.

This clonotype was counted only a few times. This chain links TRBV7-9 with TRBJ1-1; D perhaps matches TRBD1 (6 bases). The CDR3 loop spans 13 amino acids. V lost 5 bases and J 3 bases, leaving 10 bases between the germline ends. The germline V gene encodes CDR1 SEHNR and CDR2 FQNEAQ (reference sequence). CDR3 in amino acids: CASSPPGDTEAFF. As DNA, the CDR3 is TGTGCCAGCAGCCCACCAGGGGACACTGAAGCTTTCTTT.

CDR3 sequence (DNA): TGTGCCAGCAGCCAAGAACTTTCCACCGGGGAGCTGTTTTTT. Residues: CASSQELSTGELFF. The chain uses TRBV14 and TRBJ2-2; D ambiguous. The CDR3 spans 14 residues. Germline-derived CDR1 and CDR2 are SGHDN and FVKESK. Trimming removed 0 bases from V and 4 bases from J, with 6 bases in between.

The V and J genes are TRBV29-1 and TRBJ1-1; D remains ambiguous. V lost 5 bases to trimming and J lost 9 bases, with 13 bases between them. CDR3 length equals 11 residues. Germline V CDR1 and CDR2: SQVTM, ANQGSEA. The CDR3 DNA is TGCAGCGTTTTTCGGGAGTTCCAAGCTTTCTTT. Translation: CSVFREFQAFF.

About this clonotype itself: This may stem from a read error, because a much larger clone lies one nucleotide away. This chain connects TRBV18 to TRBJ1-5; weak D call: TRBD1 (5 bases). This CDR3 is 15 amino acids long. The germline V gene has CDR1 KGHSH and CDR2 LQKENI. Trimming left V 5 bases short and J 5 bases short, with 16 bases between. The CDR3 reads CASSMGTYGDQPQHF. Here the CDR3 DNA reads TGTGCCAGCTCAATGGGGACCTACGGCGATCAGCCCCAGCATTTT.

There are many counts of this clonotype. The chain joins TRBV7-6 to TRBJ2-1; 8 bases align to TRBD2. The CDR3 extends over 15 amino acids. Trimming at V came to 7 bases and at J to 6 bases, leaving 11 bases not matched to a gene. CDR1 and CDR2 (germline): SGHVS, FNYEAQ. The CDR3 nucleotides read TGTGCCAGCACCTCCTGGGGTAGCGGGACCAATGAGCAGTTCTTC. As protein: CASTSWGSGTNEQFF.

The V call is TRBV12-3 or TRBV12-4, the J call TRBJ1-1, with 10 bases matching TRBD1. J gave up 5 bases and V 7 bases, and 10 bases lay outside the gene matches. The length of the CDR3 is 15 residues. DNA of the CDR3: TGTGCCAGCATGCGCCGGACAGGGGGGAGGACTGAAGCTTTCTTT. Its translation: CASMRRTGGRTEAFF.

This clonotype was detected only a few times. The CDR3: CASSPRSSESYNEQFF. CDR3 nucleotide sequence: TGTGCCAGCAGCCCCCGCTCTAGCGAAAGCTACAATGAGCAGTTCTTC. The chain combines TRBV9 with TRBJ2-1; TRBD2 might be the D (6 bases). Germline V lookup: CDR1 SGDLS, CDR2 YYNGEE. This CDR3 has 16 residues. The V end was cut by 4 bases, the J end by 3 bases, with 17 bases between. The full variable domain, in which reference TRBV9 and TRBJ2-1 provide the parts outside the CDR3, is DSGVTQTPKHLITATGQRVTLRCSPRSGDLSVYWYQQSLDQGLQFLIQYYNGEERAKGNILERFSAQQFPDLHSELNLSSLELGDSALYFCASSPRSSESYNEQFFGPGTRLTVL.

This clonotype was picked up many times. The V call is TRBV20-1, the J call TRBJ2-1; D not resolved. The CDR3 spans 13 residues. Germline V lookup: CDR1 DFQATT, CDR2 SNEGSKA (reference sequence). Trimming stripped 3 bases from V and 3 bases from J, with 9 bases between. CDR3 in amino acids: CSASSSDYNEQFF. The DNA of the CDR3 is TGCAGTGCTAGCAGCAGCGACTACAATGAGCAGTTCTTC.

Only a few counts were recorded for this clonotype. The rearrangement joins TRBV12-5 to TRBJ1-4; the D gene is possibly TRBD1 (6 bases). CDR3 length equals 19 residues. Germline V gene lookup returns CDR1 LGHNT and CDR2 FRNRAP. The V end lost 0 bases, the J end lost 0 bases, and 17 bases lay between the germline ends. CDR3 DNA sequence: TGTGCTAGTGGTTTGGTCGAACACTGGACAGACGCAACTAATGAAAAACTGTTTTTT. It specifies CASGLVEHWTDATNEKLFF.

Points on this clonotype: Since no conserved phenylalanine or tryptophan closes the CDR3, a read error is the likely cause. It is unclear where the CDR3 begins or ends on the DNA, so no DNA is shown, and the CDR3 is as TCRdb lists it. V gene TRBV21-1 combines with J gene TRBJ1-5; the table's D call of TRBD1 was not tested on the DNA. TRBV21-1 is deemed a pseudogene. The CDR3 is 13 residues long, counting both termini. CDR3 residues: CASSSACNQPQHY.

A few counts support this clonotype. J is TRBJ1-1 and V is TRBV12-3 or TRBV12-4; no firm D call. Trimming stripped 3 bases from V and 1 base from J, with 6 bases between. The CDR3 extends over 13 amino acids. The chain's CDR3 is CASSFGRNTEAFF. CDR3 coding DNA: TGTGCCAGCAGTTTCGGTAGGAACACTGAAGCTTTCTTT.

This clonotype was seen a handful of times. A read error may account for a junction end that differs from germline. This sequence joins TRBV7-9 and TRBJ2-7; 10 bases are shared with TRBD2. Germline V gives CDR1 SEHNR, CDR2 FQNEAQ (reference sequence). The CDR3 has 14 residues. The CDR3 spells CASSLAGATYEQYF. CDR3 coding DNA: TGTGCCAGCAGCCTAGCGGGAGCGACCTACGAGCAGTACTTC.

This rearrangement joins TRBV12-3 or TRBV12-4 to TRBJ2-1; D might be TRBD2 (6 bases). This CDR3 comprises 15 residues. V lost 3 bases, J lost 7 bases, and 16 bases lay in between. In DNA form, the CDR3 reads TGTGCCAGCAGTTTCCCGACTGCGGGGTGGAATGAGCAGTTCTTC. Its translation: CASSFPTAGWNEQFF.

The J gene is TRBJ2-1, the V gene TRBV4-3; D perhaps matches TRBD2 (5 bases). V was pared by 1 base and J by 9 bases, with 16 bases between. Per the germline V gene, CDR1 is LGHNA and CDR2 is YSLEER. This CDR3 is 15 amino acids long. The CDR3 DNA sequence: TGCGCCAGCAGCCAAGCGGTAGGGAGCTTGGGTGAGCAGTTCTTC. This translates into CASSQAVGSLGEQFF.